The 14 T cell receptor beta chains in this list originate from one sample, sequenced in a study of T cells after yellow fever vaccination. TCRdb independently ran MiXCR on the 5' RACE reads; one entry per CDR3 protein. This table holds around 320,000 distinct CDR3 sequences, around 8.6% found once. The source material was CD4+ T cells sorted from PBMCs, sampled 5 days after the yellow fever booster vaccination. Receptor source: a man in his late teens or twenties who received the YFV17D yellow fever vaccine.

This sequence joins TRBV5-4 and TRBJ2-5; 14 nucleotides agree with TRBD2. J was trimmed by 5 bases and V by 3 bases; bases with no gene match: 6. CDR3 size: 16 residues. Per the germline V gene, CDR1 is SGHNT and CDR2 is YYREEE (reference sequence). CDR3 protein: CASSSGLAGGGETQYF. In DNA form, the CDR3 reads TGTGCCAGCAGCTCAGGACTAGCGGGGGGTGGGGAGACCCAGTACTTC. Supplemented by reference TRBV5-4 and TRBJ2-5, the full variable domain reads ETGVTQSPTHLIKTRGQQVTLRCSSQSGHNTVSWYQQALGQGPQFIFQYYREEENGRGNFPPRFSGLQFPNYSSELNVNALELDDSALYLCASSSGLAGGGETQYFGPGTRLLVL.

The chain joins TRBV6-6 to TRBJ1-5, with 12 bases that match TRBD1. In germline, CDR1 is MNHNY, CDR2 SVGAGI (reference sequence). This CDR3 is 15 amino acids long. V dropped 6 bases and J dropped 3; count of bases not matched to a gene: 3. The chain's CDR3 is CASRGTGGPNQPQHF. CDR3 bases: TGTGCCAGCAGGGGGACAGGGGGCCCCAATCAGCCCCAGCATTTT.

This clonotype has only a few counts. The V gene is TRBV4-2, the J gene TRBJ1-5; tentatively, D is TRBD1 (5 bases). The V gene lost 3 bases and the J gene lost 2 bases, with 14 bases spanning the gap. Germline CDR1 LGHNA, CDR2 YNFKEQ. The CDR3 has 16 amino acids. CDR3 in DNA: TGTGCCAGCAGCCAGGCTCAGGGAGGTCGCAATCAGCCCCAGCATTTT. Protein: CASSQAQGGRNQPQHF.

The rearrangement links TRBV2 to TRBJ2-1; D not certain. The CDR3 loop spans 12 amino acids. Germline loops: CDR1 SNHLY, CDR2 FYNNEI. V lost 6 bases and J 6 bases, leaving 9 bases between the germline ends. As DNA, the CDR3 is TGTGCCAGCAGGCCCTGGGGCAATGAGCAGTTCTTC. Its translation is CASRPWGNEQFF.

This clonotype has a handful of counts. The rearrangement uses TRBV20-1 and TRBJ2-1; 10 positions match TRBD2. Germline trimming cut 3 bases from V and 2 bases from J; bases unmatched to any gene: 4. Germline assignment: CDR1 DFQATT and CDR2 SNEGSKA (reference sequence). The CDR3 is 15 residues long. As DNA, the CDR3 is TGCAGTGCTAGGGAAGCGGGGGGGCCCTACAATGAGCAGTTCTTC. Translated: CSAREAGGPYNEQFF.

This clonotype was seen a handful of times. The DNA for the CDR3 is TGCGCCAGCAGCCAAGCGGGACAGGCGCCAGCTTACAATGAGCAGTTCTTC. Protein product: CASSQAGQAPAYNEQFF. This rearrangement joins TRBV4-1 to TRBJ2-1; 8 bases are a match to TRBD1. The V gene's germline CDR1 is MGHRA and CDR2 YSYEKL. The V segment lost 1 base and the J segment 4 bases; nucleotides outside the gene matches: 9. The CDR3 runs 17 residues.

V and J are TRBV7-2 and TRBJ1-2; D may be TRBD1 (6 bases). This CDR3 has 12 amino acids. The germline V gene has CDR1 SGHTA and CDR2 FQGNSA. The V and J ends lost 5 bases and 9 bases respectively, with 13 bases between them. The CDR3 bases are TGTGCCAGCAGCCGCCGACAGGAAAGCTACACCTTC. As protein: CASSRRQESYTF.

The V gene is TRBV12-3 or TRBV12-4, the J gene TRBJ2-7, with a weak D call TRBD2 (5 bases). The germline V and J ends were trimmed by 6 bases and 4 bases, with 13 bases remaining between them. There are 13 residues in the CDR3. This CDR3 reads CASRRSGVYEQYF. Written as DNA, the CDR3 is TGTGCCAGCAGACGATCCGGGGTTTACGAGCAGTACTTC.

A few counts support this clonotype. The chain combines TRBV2 with TRBJ2-7; D is ambiguous. The CDR3 spans 11 residues. V lost 8 bases and J lost 4, with 9 bases in between. Germline V gene lookup returns CDR1 SNHLY and CDR2 FYNNEI. CDR3 nucleotide sequence: TGTGCCAGCGGACGGATTTACGAGCAGTACGTC. It codes for CASGRIYEQYV.

This clonotype was found many times. The chain couples TRBV7-9 to TRBJ2-7; TRBD1 matches 8 bases. With 1 base clipped from V and 2 bases from J, the junction kept 10 bases outside the gene matches. Germline CDR1 is SEHNR and CDR2 is FQNEAQ (reference sequence). This CDR3 has 17 residues. The CDR3 is CASSLVPIRTGTYEQYV. The CDR3 coding sequence is TGTGCCAGCAGCTTAGTCCCTATTCGGACAGGGACCTACGAGCAGTACGTC.

There are a few counts of this clonotype. CDR3 amino acids: CSVSRPGEKLFF. CDR3 coding DNA: TGCAGCGTTTCCCGACCTGGAGAAAAACTGTTTTTT. The chain couples TRBV29-1 to TRBJ1-4, with no clear D. Germline V gene data show CDR1 as SQVTM and CDR2 as ANQGSEA. CDR3 length equals 12 residues. The V gene lost 5 bases and the J gene lost 8 bases, with 12 bases spanning the gap. Drawing the rest from reference TRBV29-1 and TRBJ1-4, the complete variable domain is SAVISQKPSRDICQRGTSLTIQCQVDSQVTMMFWYRQQPGQSLTLIATANQGSEATYESGFVIDKFPISRPNLTFSTLTVSNMSPEDSSIYLCSVSRPGEKLFFGSGTQLSVL.

The chain links TRBV20-1 to TRBJ1-2; no definite D call. V shed 6 bases and J shed 5 bases, with 13 bases lying between them. Germline-derived CDR1 and CDR2 are DFQATT and SNEGSKA (reference sequence). The CDR3 covers 12 residues. CDR3 sequence reads: CSANSPEYGYTF. CDR3 nucleotides: TGCAGTGCGAACTCCCCAGAGTATGGCTACACCTTC.

This clonotype was observed at least ten times. The chain carries TRBV12-3 or TRBV12-4 and TRBJ1-2; TRBD1 matches at 10 bases. V dropped 4 bases and J dropped 8; count of bases not matched to a gene: 4. The CDR3 covers 13 residues. CDR3: CASSSTGGRGYTF. In DNA, the CDR3 is TGTGCCAGCAGTTCGACAGGGGGCAGGGGCTACACCTTC.

V and J are TRBV5-4 and TRBJ2-7; 7 nucleotides line up with TRBD1. Germline CDR1 is SGHNT and CDR2 is YYREEE (reference sequence). J was trimmed by 0 bases and V by 0 bases; bases with no gene match: 3. The CDR3 has 15 amino acids. The CDR3 DNA follows: TGTGCCAGCAGCTTGGGACAGGGCGGCTCCTACGAGCAGTACTTC. Protein product: CASSLGQGGSYEQYF.